These T cell receptor beta chains were read from a single sample in a study of blood T cell repertoires in COVID-19. TCRdb keeps only in-frame clones here, not all; method: immunoSEQ multiplex PCR. The sample has 200,000 to 250,000 clones, roughly 88% seen once. The sample was PBMCs or T cells enriched from blood (not recorded which). The source is a woman aged 45-65 years who had recovered from COVID-19. Each CDR3 is given with its conserved first and last residue. D genes are given only for firm matches. Clone size is not always given. Where it is, it says once, few, many or a class for expanded clones.

D gene: TRBD2
J gene: TRBJ2-2
clone size: NA
CDR3 length: 16
V gene: TRBV5-1
CDR3 protein: CASSLTPSGSTGELFF
CDR3 DNA: TGCGCCAGCAGCTTAACTCCTAGCGGGAGTACCGGGGAGCTGTTTTTT

D gene: TRBD1
J gene: TRBJ2-7
clone size: NA
CDR3 length: 14
V gene: TRBV6-5
CDR3 protein: CASRRDRASHEQYF
CDR3 DNA: TGTGCCAGCAGGAGGGACAGGGCTTCCCACGAGCAGTACTTC

D gene: NA
J gene: TRBJ1-1
clone size: NA
CDR3 length: 14
V gene: TRBV19
CDR3 protein: CASSLGQRNTEAFF
CDR3 DNA: TGTGCCAGTAGTCTAGGACAGAGGAACACTGAAGCTTTCTTT

D gene: NA
J gene: TRBJ1-6
clone size: NA
CDR3 length: 13
V gene: TRBV11-1
CDR3 protein: CASSRLDNSPLHF
CDR3 DNA: TGTGCCAGCAGTCGACTAGATAATTCACCCCTCCACTTT

D gene: NA
J gene: TRBJ2-5
clone size: NA
CDR3 length: 17
V gene: TRBV13
CDR3 protein: CASSPFGGALTEETQYF
CDR3 DNA: TGTGCCAGCAGCCCGTTTGGGGGGGCCCTCACTGAAGAGACCCAGTACTTC

D gene: NA
J gene: TRBJ1-5
clone size: NA
CDR3 length: 12
V gene: TRBV12-3/TRBV12-4
CDR3 protein: CASRYINQPQHF
CDR3 DNA: TGTGCCAGCAGATATATAAATCAGCCCCAGCATTTT

D gene: NA
J gene: TRBJ1-3
clone size: NA
CDR3 length: 15
V gene: TRBV5-1
CDR3 protein: CASKADSSSGNTIYF
CDR3 DNA: TGCGCCAGCAAAGCCGACAGCAGCTCTGGAAACACCATATATTTT

D gene: NA
J gene: TRBJ2-7
clone size: NA
CDR3 length: 15
V gene: TRBV5-6
CDR3 protein: CASSFIGGGTYEQYF
CDR3 DNA: TGTGCCAGCAGCTTCATCGGAGGCGGAACCTACGAGCAGTACTTC

D gene: TRBD1
J gene: TRBJ2-7
clone size: NA
CDR3 length: 14
V gene: TRBV5-1
CDR3 protein: CASSLGTARAEQYF
CDR3 DNA: TGCGCCAGCAGCTTAGGGACAGCCAGAGCCGAGCAGTACTTC

D gene: NA
J gene: TRBJ2-7
clone size: NA
CDR3 length: 14
V gene: TRBV28
CDR3 protein: CASSLYLIRDEQYF
CDR3 DNA: TGTGCCAGCAGTTTATATTTGATTCGGGACGAGCAGTACTTC

D gene: NA
J gene: TRBJ1-4
clone size: NA
CDR3 length: 15
V gene: TRBV6-5
CDR3 protein: CASSSHSRDNEKLFF
CDR3 DNA: TGTGCCAGCAGTTCCCACAGTCGCGATAATGAAAAACTGTTTTTT

D gene: NA
J gene: TRBJ1-1
clone size: NA
CDR3 length: 15
V gene: TRBV7-2
CDR3 protein: CASSLVNSLNTEAFF
CDR3 DNA: TGTGCCAGCAGCTTAGTGAACAGCCTGAACACTGAAGCTTTCTTT

D gene: TRBD1
J gene: TRBJ1-2
clone size: NA
CDR3 length: 13
V gene: TRBV29-1
CDR3 protein: CSVDRTGGYGYTF
CDR3 DNA: TGCAGCGTCGATCGGACAGGCGGCTATGGCTACACCTTC

D gene: NA
J gene: TRBJ2-6
clone size: NA
CDR3 length: 19
V gene: TRBV19
CDR3 protein: CASSPGLSVGGSGANVLTF
CDR3 DNA: TGTGCCAGTAGTCCGGGACTCTCAGTTGGAGGCTCTGGGGCCAACGTCCTGACTTTC

D gene: TRBD1
J gene: TRBJ1-1
clone size: NA
CDR3 length: 16
V gene: TRBV6-5
CDR3 protein: CASSYGGTVRGTEAFF
CDR3 DNA: TGTGCCAGCAGTTACGGGGGAACGGTCAGGGGGACTGAAGCTTTCTTT

D gene: NA
J gene: TRBJ1-6
clone size: NA
CDR3 length: 15
V gene: TRBV4-2
CDR3 protein: CASSQDGGTNSPLHF
CDR3 DNA: TGTGCCAGCAGCCAAGACGGGGGAACTAATTCACCCCTCCACTTT

D gene: NA
J gene: TRBJ1-5
clone size: NA
CDR3 length: 15
V gene: TRBV4-3
CDR3 protein: CASSQDSYSNQPQHF
CDR3 DNA: TGCGCCAGCAGCCAAGACAGTTATAGCAATCAGCCCCAGCATTTT

D gene: NA
J gene: TRBJ2-3
clone size: NA
CDR3 length: 17
V gene: TRBV19
CDR3 protein: CASSIQGTTGAKDTQYF
CDR3 DNA: TGTGCCAGTAGTATTCAGGGAACGACGGGAGCCAAAGATACGCAGTATTTT

D gene: TRBD2
J gene: TRBJ2-5
clone size: NA
CDR3 length: 16
V gene: TRBV9
CDR3 protein: CASSAHTSGSYETQYF
CDR3 DNA: TGTGCCAGCAGCGCCCACACTAGCGGGAGTTACGAGACCCAGTACTTC

D gene: NA
J gene: TRBJ1-3
clone size: NA
CDR3 length: 18
V gene: TRBV5-4
CDR3 protein: CASSSGGGRLISGNTIYF
CDR3 DNA: TGTGCCAGCAGCTCCGGCGGAGGGAGACTGATCTCTGGAAACACCATATATTTT

D gene: NA
J gene: TRBJ1-1
clone size: once
CDR3 length: 14
V gene: TRBV9
CDR3 protein: CASSPWGGFAEAFF
CDR3 DNA: TGTGCCAGCAGCCCCTGGGGGGGTTTCGCTGAAGCTTTCTTT

D gene: NA
J gene: TRBJ2-1
clone size: few
CDR3 length: 15
V gene: TRBV7-3
CDR3 protein: CASSLTTGGLNEQFF
CDR3 DNA: TGTGCCAGCAGCTTAACGACGGGGGGCCTTAATGAGCAGTTCTTC

D gene: TRBD1
J gene: TRBJ2-7
clone size: NA
CDR3 length: 14
V gene: TRBV18
CDR3 protein: CASSPPDRAYEQYF
CDR3 DNA: TGTGCCAGCTCACCCCCGGACAGGGCCTACGAGCAGTACTTC

D gene: TRBD1
J gene: TRBJ1-2
clone size: NA
CDR3 length: 14
V gene: TRBV11-3
CDR3 protein: CASSPGQVVGGYTF
CDR3 DNA: TGTGCCAGCAGCCCAGGACAGGTGGTTGGTGGCTACACCTTC

D gene: NA
J gene: TRBJ1-1
clone size: NA
CDR3 length: 15
V gene: TRBV27
CDR3 protein: CASSTRTQANTEAFF
CDR3 DNA: TGTGCCAGCTCCACTCGGACACAAGCGAACACTGAAGCTTTCTTT

D gene: TRBD2
J gene: TRBJ2-1
clone size: NA
CDR3 length: 17
V gene: TRBV9
CDR3 protein: CASSVAERGGSYNEQFF
CDR3 DNA: TGTGCCAGCAGCGTAGCTGAGCGCGGGGGCTCCTACAATGAGCAGTTCTTC

D gene: TRBD2
J gene: TRBJ2-2
clone size: once
CDR3 length: 16
V gene: TRBV29-1
CDR3 protein: CSVLRHSGGFTGELFF
CDR3 DNA: TGCAGCGTACTCAGACATAGCGGGGGGTTCACCGGGGAGCTGTTTTTT

D gene: NA
J gene: TRBJ1-3
clone size: NA
CDR3 length: 12
V gene: TRBV7-9
CDR3 protein: CASSLTGNTIYF
CDR3 DNA: TGTGCCAGCAGCCTTACAGGAAACACCATATATTTT

D gene: NA
J gene: TRBJ2-1
clone size: NA
CDR3 length: 15
V gene: TRBV27
CDR3 protein: CASSPQRTHPPEQFF
CDR3 DNA: TGTGCCAGCAGTCCCCAAAGAACTCACCCCCCTGAGCAGTTCTTC

D gene: TRBD2
J gene: TRBJ2-1
clone size: NA
CDR3 length: 16
V gene: TRBV5-1
CDR3 protein: CASSSSSGSSYNEQFF
CDR3 DNA: TGCGCCAGCAGCTCCTCTAGCGGGAGCTCCTACAATGAGCAGTTCTTC

D gene: NA
J gene: TRBJ1-5
clone size: NA
CDR3 length: 16
V gene: TRBV27
CDR3 protein: CASPATGTQGHQPQHF
CDR3 DNA: TGTGCCAGCCCAGCAACAGGAACTCAAGGACATCAGCCCCAGCATTTT

D gene: TRBD2
J gene: TRBJ2-1
clone size: NA
CDR3 length: 14
V gene: TRBV5-1
CDR3 protein: CASSLAGAYNEQFF
CDR3 DNA: TGCGCCAGCAGTTTAGCGGGGGCGTACAATGAGCAGTTCTTC

D gene: NA
J gene: TRBJ1-5
clone size: NA
CDR3 length: 13
V gene: TRBV18
CDR3 protein: CASSPDEAQPQHF
CDR3 DNA: TGTGCCAGCTCACCGGATGAGGCTCAGCCCCAGCATTTT

D gene: NA
J gene: TRBJ1-5
clone size: NA
CDR3 length: 15
V gene: TRBV15
CDR3 protein: CATSSAAPYWQPQHF
CDR3 DNA: TGTGCCACCAGTTCGGCGGCGCCGTATTGGCAGCCCCAGCATTTT

D gene: NA
J gene: TRBJ1-6
clone size: NA
CDR3 length: 15
V gene: TRBV7-3
CDR3 protein: CASSLHQGNNSPLHF
CDR3 DNA: TGTGCCAGCAGTTTGCACCAGGGGAATAATTCACCCCTCCACTTT

D gene: NA
J gene: TRBJ1-4
clone size: few
CDR3 length: 20
V gene: TRBV30
CDR3 protein: CAWDPHRTRWGPATNEKLFF
CDR3 DNA: TGTGCCTGGGACCCCCACCGGACCCGATGGGGGCCTGCAACTAATGAAAAACTGTTTTTT

D gene: NA
J gene: TRBJ1-2
clone size: NA
CDR3 length: 12
V gene: TRBV28
CDR3 protein: CASYRVNYGYTF
CDR3 DNA: TGTGCCAGTTACCGGGTCAACTATGGCTACACCTTC

D gene: TRBD1
J gene: TRBJ1-5
clone size: NA
CDR3 length: 15
V gene: TRBV6-5
CDR3 protein: CASSPGTGGDQPQHF
CDR3 DNA: TGTGCCAGCAGTCCCGGGACAGGGGGGGATCAGCCCCAGCATTTT

D gene: NA
J gene: TRBJ1-5
clone size: NA
CDR3 length: 15
V gene: TRBV7-2
CDR3 protein: CASSLDGGWGQPQHF
CDR3 DNA: TGTGCCAGCAGCTTAGATGGGGGGTGGGGTCAGCCCCAGCATTTT

D gene: NA
J gene: TRBJ1-6
clone size: NA
CDR3 length: 14
V gene: TRBV6-5
CDR3 protein: CASSSQANNSPLHF
CDR3 DNA: TGTGCCAGCAGTTCCCAGGCCAATAATTCACCCCTCCACTTT

D gene: TRBD1
J gene: TRBJ1-4
clone size: NA
CDR3 length: 14
V gene: TRBV6-5
CDR3 protein: CASSYGRGREKLFF
CDR3 DNA: TGTGCCAGCAGTTACGGCAGGGGGCGCGAAAAACTGTTTTTT

D gene: NA
J gene: TRBJ2-5
clone size: NA
CDR3 length: 14
V gene: TRBV6-6
CDR3 protein: CASSSRPGQETQYF
CDR3 DNA: TGTGCCAGCAGTTCACGCCCGGGGCAAGAGACCCAGTACTTC

D gene: TRBD1
J gene: TRBJ2-7
clone size: NA
CDR3 length: 13
V gene: TRBV30
CDR3 protein: CAWSTGTELEQYF
CDR3 DNA: TGTGCCTGGTCTACCGGGACAGAACTCGAGCAGTACTTC

D gene: NA
J gene: TRBJ2-1
clone size: NA
CDR3 length: 15
V gene: TRBV7-2
CDR3 protein: CASSLAAGAYNEQFF
CDR3 DNA: TGTGCCAGCAGCTTGGCAGCAGGGGCCTACAATGAGCAGTTCTTC

D gene: NA
J gene: TRBJ1-5
clone size: once
CDR3 length: 14
V gene: TRBV16
CDR3 protein: CASSQNQGRQPQHF
CDR3 DNA: TGTGCCAGCAGCCAAAATCAGGGCCGTCAGCCCCAGCATTTT

D gene: TRBD2
J gene: TRBJ2-1
clone size: NA
CDR3 length: 15
V gene: TRBV3-1/TRBV3-2
CDR3 protein: CASSSSAGDLDEQFF
CDR3 DNA: TGTGCCAGCAGCTCCTCGGCGGGAGATCTCGATGAGCAGTTCTTC